This T cell receptor beta chain was recovered during a study of response to subunit inactivated influenza vaccine. Study-wide points: The authors suggested that few new T cells are recruited per seasonal influenza vaccination.

The ends lost 3 bases at V and 3 bases at J; junction bases unmatched: 6. The length of the CDR3 is 16 residues. From germline, CDR1 is SGHNT and CDR2 YYREEE (reference sequence). TCRdb re-called the RT-PCR reads with MiXCR, one entry per CDR3 protein. The sample shows around 650,000 distinct CDR3 sequences, 15% to 18% of them seen only once. Concerning this clonotype itself: Its specificity is unknown.

The V and J genes are TRBV5-4 and TRBJ2-5; 12 positions agree with TRBD2. The receptor was isolated from a man aged 45 to 65 who received an inactivated influenza vaccine. This specimen consisted of PBMCs from blood, obtained approximately 12 days after vaccination. The CDR3 sequence: CASSSRTSGDKETQYF. The CDR3 DNA reads as TGTGCCAGCAGCTCAAGGACTAGCGGGGATAAAGAGACCCAGTACTTC.